Below, 22 T cell receptor beta chains from the same sample are listed, as sequenced in a study of cytotoxic CD8 clonotypes in ibrutinib-treated CLL. The data were produced by immunoSEQ multiplex PCR, yet TCRdb's version contains in-frame clones alone and is incomplete. Of tens of thousands of clones in the sample, 90% were seen once. The sequencing used PBMCs, collected after 12 months of ibrutinib treatment. Receptors were obtained from a human donor with chronic lymphocytic leukemia.

The chain carries TRBV9 and TRBJ2-1; 10 bases are shared with TRBD1. The germline gives CDR1 SGDLS, CDR2 YYNGEE. V dropped 4 bases and J dropped 9; count of bases not matched to a gene: 10. The CDR3 consists of 15 residues. The CDR3 region is CASSPPGTGAGEQFF. For the CDR3, the DNA is TGTGCCAGCAGCCCCCCCGGGACAGGGGCGGGTGAGCAGTTCTTC.

A note on this clone: One end of the junction does not line up with germline, which may come from a read error. The chain employs TRBV5-8 and TRBJ1-5; tentative D call: TRBD1 (6 bases). The CDR3 is 11 residues long. In germline, CDR1 is SGHTS, CDR2 YDEGEE. The CDR3 region is CASSLNRVVDF. CDR3 sequence (DNA): TGTGCCAGCAGCTTAAACAGGGTTGTGGATTTT.

The V gene is TRBV27, the J gene TRBJ2-3, with 12 positions matching TRBD2. The length of the CDR3 is 17 residues. Germline assignment: CDR1 MNHEY and CDR2 SMNVEV (reference sequence). With 6 bases clipped from V and 5 bases from J, the junction kept 12 bases outside the gene matches. The CDR3 protein is CASRQQGLAGFIDTQYF. The CDR3 region has the DNA TGTGCCAGCAGGCAGCAAGGACTAGCGGGATTTATAGATACGCAGTATTTT.

This sequence joins TRBV7-2 and TRBJ2-5; D unclear. CDR1 is SGHTA, CDR2 FQGNSA, per germline. V lost 3 bases, J lost 0 bases, and 2 bases lay in between. The CDR3 spans 12 residues. This CDR3 reads CASSLDQETQYF. The CDR3 DNA reads as TGTGCCAGCAGCTTGGACCAAGAGACCCAGTACTTC.

This rearrangement joins TRBV14 to TRBJ1-2; D unclear. Trimming removed 0 bases from V and 6 bases from J, with 17 bases in between. From germline, CDR1 is SGHDN and CDR2 FVKESK. The CDR3 sequence is 16 residues long. CDR3 nucleotides: TGTGCCAGCAGCCAAGATTTAGGGCAGAGGACGGATGGCTACACCTTC. As protein: CASSQDLGQRTDGYTF.

V gene TRBV28 combines with J gene TRBJ2-1; D assignment may be TRBD1 or TRBD2 (5 bases each). V lost 8 bases and J lost 5, with 19 bases in between. Germline loops: CDR1 MDHEN, CDR2 SYDVKM. This CDR3 contains 15 residues. The CDR3, as DNA: TGTGCCAGCGCAATCCGGGACGGAGTACACAATGAGCAGTTCTTC. Its protein is CASAIRDGVHNEQFF.

The genes are TRBV11-3 and TRBJ2-3, with 9 positions matching TRBD2. J was trimmed by 5 bases and V by 3 bases; bases with no gene match: 15. The germline gives CDR1 SGHNT, CDR2 YENEEA. The CDR3 runs to 18 residues. CDR3 bases: TGTGCCAGCAGCTTGGGGGTTTTGGGGGTAGCGGGAGAAGATACGCAGTATTTT. Translating it yields CASSLGVLGVAGEDTQYF.

The chain employs TRBV4-1 and TRBJ2-7; D possibly corresponds to TRBD2 (7 bases). There are 18 residues in the CDR3. Trimming removed 0 bases at V and 0 bases at J, with 18 bases between. In germline, CDR1 is MGHRA, CDR2 YSYEKL. This CDR3 reads CASSQEEGLADSSYEQYF. The CDR3 DNA is TGCGCCAGCAGCCAAGAAGAGGGCCTAGCGGACAGCTCCTACGAGCAGTACTTC.

V and J are TRBV5-1 and TRBJ1-1, with D possibly matching TRBD1 (5 bases). V was shortened by 0 bases and J by 1 base, with 10 bases between the two germline ends. Per the germline V gene, CDR1 is SGHRS and CDR2 is YFSETQ. CDR3 length: 15 amino acids. The CDR3 protein is CASSLAGTANTEAFF. In DNA form, the CDR3 reads TGCGCCAGCAGCTTGGCAGGGACCGCGAACACTGAAGCTTTCTTT.

The CDR3 sequence: CASSSLSRQPRNTIYF. The CDR3 nucleotides are TGTGCCAGCAGCTCACTATCGAGACAGCCTAGAAACACCATATATTTT. The J gene is TRBJ1-3, the V gene TRBV6-6; D perhaps matches TRBD1 (5 bases). The germline CDR1 and CDR2 sequences are MNHNY and SVGAGI (reference sequence). The CDR3 loop spans 16 amino acids. With 6 bases removed from V and 5 bases from J, the gap between germline ends came to 20 bases.

This chain links TRBV5-4 with TRBJ2-4; 10 bases line up with TRBD1. CDR3 length: 18 amino acids. The germline CDR1 and CDR2 sequences are SGHNT and YYREEE (reference sequence). V was pared by 4 bases and J by 3 bases, with 13 bases of the junction left unmatched. Here the CDR3 reads CASSEGQGVITYKNIQYF. Written as DNA, the CDR3 is TGTGCCAGCAGCGAAGGACAGGGGGTTATAACGTACAAAAACATTCAGTACTTC.

The rearrangement links TRBV28 to TRBJ1-3, with D possibly being TRBD1 (6 bases). CDR1 is MDHEN and CDR2 is SYDVKM in the germline V gene. The CDR3 loop spans 14 amino acids. Trimming took 5 bases from V and 4 from J, leaving 12 bases between them. The CDR3 sequence is CASSQTGRGNTIYF. For the CDR3, the DNA is TGTGCCAGCAGTCAAACAGGGCGAGGAAACACCATATATTTT.

The V call is TRBV29-1, the J call TRBJ2-3, with 8 bases fitting TRBD1. Germline loops: CDR1 SQVTM, CDR2 ANQGSEA. The length of the CDR3 is 16 residues. The V and J ends lost 0 bases and 3 bases, in that order; junction bases with no gene match: 8. CDR3: CSVEDRTGSRTDTQYF. The CDR3 DNA follows: TGCAGCGTTGAAGACAGGACAGGGTCGCGGACAGATACGCAGTATTTT.

This chain uses TRBV27 with TRBJ2-7; 13 bases agree with TRBD2. The CDR3 totals 15 residues. Trimming cost V 6 bases and J 4 bases; bases outside gene matches: 6. Germline V gene sequence: CDR1 MNHEY, CDR2 SMNVEV (reference sequence). The CDR3 is CASSLTSGRWYEQYF. The CDR3 nucleotides read TGTGCCAGCAGCCTGACTAGCGGGAGGTGGTACGAGCAGTACTTC.

This chain uses TRBV5-4 with TRBJ2-1; maybe TRBD2 (5 bases). Between the trimmed V and J ends, which lost 2 bases and 5 bases, there was a span of 20 bases. The CDR3 is 17 amino acids. CDR1 and CDR2 from the germline V gene are SGHNT and YYREEE (reference sequence). The CDR3 coding sequence is TGTGCCAGCAGCTTTACCCCCCTACTAGAACAGAACAATGAGCAGTTCTTC. Its translation: CASSFTPLLEQNNEQFF.

The chain carries TRBV10-2 and TRBJ2-7, with 8 bases lining up with TRBD2. The CDR3 has 15 residues. V lost 3 bases and J lost 5; bases outside the gene matches: 9. In germline, CDR1 is WSHSY, CDR2 SAAADI. The CDR3 sequence is CASSDSSSGSDEQYF. DNA of the CDR3: TGCGCCAGCAGTGATAGCTCTAGCGGGTCCGACGAGCAGTACTTC.

The table lists this clone with a count of one. CDR3 DNA sequence: TGTGCCAGCAGCTGGACAGGGCGGGACACTGAAGCTTTCTTT. Translation gives CASSWTGRDTEAFF. The chain is built from TRBV11-2 and TRBJ1-1; 8 nucleotides match TRBD1. This CDR3 has 14 residues. Germline trimming cut 4 bases from V and 3 bases from J; bases unmatched to any gene: 4. Looked up from germline, CDR1 is SGHAT and CDR2 is FQNNGV.

The V call is TRBV6-1, the J call TRBJ2-7; 8 bases agree with TRBD1. CDR3 length equals 15 residues. Germline trimming cut 10 bases from V and 2 bases from J; bases unmatched to any gene: 13. The germline gives CDR1 MNHNS, CDR2 SASEGT. The CDR3 is CATIRTGQATYEQYF. DNA for the CDR3: TGTGCCACCATCCGAACGGGACAGGCAACCTACGAGCAGTACTTC.

The chain couples TRBV4-2 to TRBJ1-4; TRBD1 aligns across 8 bases. The CDR3 runs to 14 residues. V trimming: 2 bases; J trimming: 8 bases; junction bases outside the gene matches: 4. Germline V gene lookup returns CDR1 LGHNA and CDR2 YNFKEQ. This chain's CDR3 is CASSQSGGGEKLFF. The CDR3 nucleotides are TGTGCCAGCAGCCAATCAGGGGGCGGGGAAAAACTGTTTTTT.

The rearrangement uses TRBV5-1 and TRBJ1-1; no clear D. Trimming shortened V by 4 bases and J by 0 bases, and 16 bases separated the two germline ends. CDR3 length equals 16 residues. CDR1 SGHRS and CDR2 YFSETQ come from the germline V gene. The CDR3 region is CASSPGVWEMNTEAFF. The CDR3, as DNA: TGCGCCAGCAGCCCCGGAGTCTGGGAGATGAACACTGAAGCTTTCTTT.

The CDR3 protein is CASSPNSKTGAGYF. CDR3 bases: TGTGCCAGCAGCCCTAATTCTAAAACAGGGGCCGGATACTTC. The chain recombines TRBV5-4 with TRBJ2-7; TRBD1 matches 7 bases. V lost 4 bases to trimming and J lost 13 bases; unmatched junction nucleotides: 17. The CDR3 loop spans 14 amino acids. Germline CDR1 and CDR2: SGHNT and YYREEE (reference sequence).

This chain uses TRBV10-3 with TRBJ2-2; D ambiguous. Germline loops: CDR1 ENHRY, CDR2 SYGVKD. The V and J ends lost 0 bases and 4 bases respectively, with 12 bases between them. The CDR3 length is 16 residues. In nucleotides, the CDR3 is TGTGCCATCAGTGAGTCGACGCTAAGGCCCACCGGGGAGCTGTTTTTT. Translating gives CAISESTLRPTGELFF.